Listed below are T cell receptor beta chains from one sample, sequenced in a study of T cell changes during pregnancy in multiple sclerosis. Using immunoSEQ multiplex PCR, the repertoire was profiled, and TCRdb retains in-frame clones only, with some absent. The sample carries 30,000 to 40,000 clones, approximately 90% recorded once. Sequencing was performed on CD8+ T cells from peripheral blood mononuclear cells, taken in the first trimester of pregnancy. The receptors stem from a female donor with multiple sclerosis, enrolled in a pregnancy study. Both conserved end residues are part of each CDR3.

J: TRBJ2-7
V: TRBV20-1
CDR3: CSARDNYEQYF

J: TRBJ2-3
V: TRBV28
CDR3: CASSLGSSGLGADTQYF

J: TRBJ1-6
V: TRBV6-5
CDR3: CASRDAGVYSPLHF

J: TRBJ1-1
V: TRBV5-4
CDR3: CASSPGGPNRAFF

J: TRBJ1-1
V: TRBV7-9
CDR3: CASSLGVTGGNTEAFF

J: TRBJ2-7
V: TRBV27
CDR3: CASSWGGTEQYF

J: TRBJ2-1
V: TRBV29-1
CDR3: CSVLGAALSSYNEQFF

J: TRBJ2-7
V: TRBV19
CDR3: CATSPGASGYEQYF

J: TRBJ2-3
V: TRBV6-4
CDR3: CASSDSSEGAIDTQYF

J: TRBJ2-7
V: TRBV4-1
CDR3: CASSRTSGSGYEQYF

J: TRBJ2-2
V: TRBV9
CDR3: CASSVAGTGELFF

J: TRBJ2-7
V: TRBV27
CDR3: CASSPSSGEFEYEQYF

J: TRBJ2-1
V: TRBV7-6
CDR3: CASSLVRESYNEQFF

J: TRBJ1-3
V: TRBV27
CDR3: CASSFIGGGNTIYF